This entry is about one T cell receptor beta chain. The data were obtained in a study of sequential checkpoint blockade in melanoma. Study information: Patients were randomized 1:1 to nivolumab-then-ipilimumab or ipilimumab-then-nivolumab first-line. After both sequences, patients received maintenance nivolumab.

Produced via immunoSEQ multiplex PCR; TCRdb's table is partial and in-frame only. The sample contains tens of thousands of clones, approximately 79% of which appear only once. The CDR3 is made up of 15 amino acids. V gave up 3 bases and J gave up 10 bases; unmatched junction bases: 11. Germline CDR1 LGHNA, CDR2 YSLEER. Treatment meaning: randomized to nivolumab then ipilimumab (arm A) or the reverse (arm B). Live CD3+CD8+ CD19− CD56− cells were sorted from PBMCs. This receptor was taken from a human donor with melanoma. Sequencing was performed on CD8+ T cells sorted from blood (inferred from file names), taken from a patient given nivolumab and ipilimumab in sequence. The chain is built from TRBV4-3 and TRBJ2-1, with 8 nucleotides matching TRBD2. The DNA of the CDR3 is TGCGCCAGCAGCCATTTACGGGAGGGCCTTTGGGAGCAGTTCTTC. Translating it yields CASSHLREGLWEQFF.